These 25 T cell receptor beta chains were all obtained from the same sample, sequenced in a study of T cell responses to AZD1222 COVID-19 vaccine. Profiling relied on immunoSEQ multiplex PCR, and the TCRdb table lists in-frame clones only, not all of them. This sample has about 140,000 clones, with 80% to 95% found just once. Source: peripheral blood, taken on day 0 of MenACWY control vaccination. The receptor source for this set is an adult in good health.

V and J are TRBV7-8 and TRBJ2-7; tentative D call: TRBD1 (6 bases). This CDR3 comprises 15 residues. V gave up 0 bases and J gave up 7 bases, with 16 bases separating them. Germline V gene sequence: CDR1 SGHVS, CDR2 FQNEAQ. Here the CDR3 DNA reads TGTGCCAGCAGCTTAGCGCCAAGGGGGAGTTGGGAGCAGTACTTC. Amino acids: CASSLAPRGSWEQYF.

This clone was seen a single time. This chain joins TRBV28 and TRBJ1-5; no clear D. This CDR3 is 14 amino acids long. Trimming left V 5 bases short and J 2 bases short, with 10 bases between. Germline V CDR1 and CDR2: MDHEN, SYDVKM. CDR3 sequence reads: CASSPWRGNQPQHF. The DNA for the CDR3 is TGTGCCAGCAGTCCATGGAGGGGCAATCAGCCCCAGCATTTT.

This clone has just a few counts. V usage is TRBV21-1 and J usage is TRBJ1-2. TRBV21-1 is a recognized pseudogene. This CDR3 spans 13 amino acids. The CDR3 DNA follows: TGTGCCAGCAGCAAATGGGAAAACTATGGCTACACCTTC. Encoded protein: CASSKWENYGYTF.

The V call is TRBV9, the J call TRBJ2-7; the D is unclear. CDR1 SGDLS and CDR2 YYNGEE come from the germline V gene. V lost 0 bases and J lost 1, with 11 bases in between. The CDR3 is 15 amino acids. The CDR3 DNA is TGTGCCAGCAGCGTAGATGCTGTCGGATCCTACGAGCAGTACTTC. It is translated as CASSVDAVGSYEQYF. Full variable domain (remainder filled in from reference TRBV9 and TRBJ2-7): DSGVTQTPKHLITATGQRVTLRCSPRSGDLSVYWYQQSLDQGLQFLIQYYNGEERAKGNILERFSAQQFPDLHSELNLSSLELGDSALYFCASSVDAVGSYEQYFGPGTRLTVT.

The V call is TRBV5-1, the J call TRBJ2-3; D is uncertain. With 2 bases removed from V and 2 bases from J, the gap between germline ends came to 18 bases. This CDR3 has 17 amino acids. The germline V gene has CDR1 SGHRS and CDR2 YFSETQ. The CDR3 loop reads CASSFFAAGPPTDTQYF. The CDR3 nucleotides are TGCGCCAGCAGCTTCTTCGCGGCAGGTCCTCCCACAGATACGCAGTATTTT.

The rearrangement links TRBV5-1 to TRBJ2-1; TRBD2 aligns across 11 bases. The germline V gene encodes CDR1 SGHRS and CDR2 YFSETQ. This CDR3 has 16 residues. Losses at the gene ends were 2 bases for V and 3 bases for J; bases not matched to a gene: 4. CDR3 nucleotides: TGCGCCAGCAGCTTTGGGCTAGCGGGAGGCTACAATGAGCAGTTCTTC. Translating gives CASSFGLAGGYNEQFF.

The chain is built from TRBV28 and TRBJ1-1, with D unresolved. Germline V gene sequence: CDR1 MDHEN, CDR2 SYDVKM. Deletions cut 8 bases from V and 0 bases from J, with 10 bases between. The CDR3 is made up of 13 amino acids. The CDR3 DNA reads TGTGCCAGCGAGGGCAGTGTGAACACTGAAGCTTTCTTT. This gives the protein CASEGSVNTEAFF.

The rearrangement uses TRBV19 and TRBJ2-7; TRBD1 aligns across 10 bases. Germline values: CDR1 LNHDA, CDR2 SQIVND (reference sequence). This CDR3 region has 13 residues. V lost 5 bases to trimming and J lost 12 bases; unmatched junction nucleotides: 10. The CDR3 region is CASSSPGQGTRYF. CDR3 in DNA: TGTGCCAGTAGTTCACCGGGACAGGGGACGCGGTACTTC.

This clone was picked up one time. The chain carries TRBV6-5 and TRBJ2-3, with D maybe TRBD2 (6 bases). The V gene's germline CDR1 is MNHEY and CDR2 SVGAGI. Trimming stripped 2 bases from V and 5 bases from J, with 17 bases between. This CDR3 contains 16 residues. CDR3 loop: CASSYAGSSGEDTQYF. For the CDR3, the DNA is TGTGCCAGCAGTTACGCTGGGAGTAGCGGAGAAGATACGCAGTATTTT.

In its sample, this clone was seen once. The chain combines TRBV5-4 with TRBJ2-7, with 7 nucleotides matching TRBD2. The CDR3 covers 14 residues. The V and J ends lost 4 bases and 2 bases, in that order; junction bases with no gene match: 6. Germline CDR1 SGHNT, CDR2 YYREEE (reference sequence). The CDR3 region is CASSPGGPTYEQYF. DNA for the CDR3: TGTGCCAGCAGCCCGGGAGGTCCAACCTACGAGCAGTACTTC.

The table lists this clone with a few counts. The chain carries TRBV28 and TRBJ1-2; D unresolved. CDR3 length: 14 amino acids. V lost 5 bases to trimming and J lost 0 bases, with 10 bases between them. Germline loops: CDR1 MDHEN, CDR2 SYDVKM. The CDR3 DNA is TGTGCCAGCAGTAGCCAGGCGACTAACTATGGCTACACCTTC. Its translation is CASSSQATNYGYTF.

The V gene is TRBV19, the J gene TRBJ1-1; 7 nucleotides align to TRBD1. This CDR3 has 12 residues. The ends lost 5 bases at V and 6 bases at J; junction bases unmatched: 3. Germline CDR1 reads LNHDA; CDR2 reads SQIVND (reference sequence). CDR3 sequence: CASSYRGAEAFF. In DNA form, the CDR3 reads TGTGCCAGTAGTTACAGGGGCGCTGAAGCTTTCTTT.

The gene calls are TRBV7-9 and TRBJ1-6, with a weak D call TRBD1 (5 bases). Germline V gene sequence: CDR1 SEHNR, CDR2 FQNEAQ (reference sequence). The length of the CDR3 is 14 residues. V was cut by 0 bases and J by 9 bases, with 9 bases left in between. The CDR3 coding sequence is TGTGCCAGCAGCTTAGCTCGGGGGGGTTCACCCCTCCACTTT. Translating gives CASSLARGGSPLHF.

This chain links TRBV10-3 with TRBJ1-6; TRBD1 matches 7 bases. Per germline, CDR1 ENHRY and CDR2 SYGVKD. CDR3 length equals 13 residues. V was clipped by 8 bases and J by 5 bases; unmatched bases: 3. The CDR3 coding sequence is TGTGCCATCCGGGACAGAAATAATTCACCCCTCCACTTT. Residues: CAIRDRNNSPLHF.

The gene calls are TRBV10-3 and TRBJ1-2; tentatively, D is TRBD1 (6 bases). CDR3 length equals 16 residues. Trimming took off 2 bases at V and 7 bases at J, with 20 bases between the two ends. Germline V lookup: CDR1 ENHRY, CDR2 SYGVKD. CDR3 sequence: CAISETTRTGSRGYTF. DNA of the CDR3: TGTGCCATCAGTGAGACAACTCGAACAGGGTCGCGTGGCTACACCTTC.

In its sample, this clone was seen a few times. CDR3 nucleotides: TGCGCCAGCAGCTCCGAGACTAGCGGGCTACCCACCCGGACCGGGGAGCTGTTTTTT. Encoded protein: CASSSETSGLPTRTGELFF. V gene TRBV5-1 combines with J gene TRBJ2-2; 10 nucleotides align to TRBD2. The CDR3 totals 19 residues. V lost 3 bases to trimming and J lost 5 bases; unmatched junction nucleotides: 16. Germline CDR1 reads SGHRS; CDR2 reads YFSETQ.

The rearrangement joins TRBV5-1 to TRBJ2-1, with 7 bases aligning to TRBD2. J was trimmed by 4 bases and V by 4 bases; bases with no gene match: 5. The CDR3 has 14 residues. The germline V gene encodes CDR1 SGHRS and CDR2 YFSETQ. The CDR3 DNA reads TGCGCCAGCAGCCTGCTAGCGGAGTACAATGAGCAGTTCTTC. Protein: CASSLLAEYNEQFF.

J is TRBJ2-2 and V is TRBV12-3 or TRBV12-4; D not certain. The V end lost 10 bases, the J end lost 7 bases, and 16 bases lay between the germline ends. The CDR3 is 13 amino acids. Here the CDR3 DNA reads TGTGCCACCTCAACCGGGCCGAACGGGGAGCTGTTTTTT. Translating gives CATSTGPNGELFF.

The chain combines TRBV27 with TRBJ2-7; TRBD1 matches at 7 bases. From germline, CDR1 is MNHEY and CDR2 SMNVEV (reference sequence). J gave up 4 bases and V 7 bases, and 13 bases lay outside the gene matches. The CDR3 has 15 amino acids. CDR3: CASKPFPGQWYEQYF. The CDR3 nucleotides are TGTGCCAGCAAACCCTTCCCGGGACAGTGGTACGAGCAGTACTTC.

This rearrangement joins TRBV5-6 to TRBJ2-7, with 10 bases aligning to TRBD1. The CDR3 loop spans 16 amino acids. CDR1 and CDR2 from the germline V gene are SGHDT and YYEEEE. Unmatched junction bases numbered 7, after V lost 1 base and J lost 3 bases. The CDR3 spells CASSLWGRTGGYEQYF. In nucleotides, the CDR3 is TGTGCCAGCAGCTTGTGGGGGAGGACAGGGGGCTACGAGCAGTACTTC. The variable domain in full, with the rest retrieved from reference TRBV5-6 and TRBJ2-7, is DAGVTQSPTHLIKTRGQQVTLRCSPKSGHDTVSWYQQALGQGPQFIFQYYEEEERQRGNFPDRFSGHQFPNYSSELNVNALLLGDSALYLCASSLWGRTGGYEQYFGPGTRLTVT.

This chain joins TRBV27 and TRBJ1-2; 7 bases agree with TRBD1. Germline trimming cut 6 bases from V and 7 bases from J; bases unmatched to any gene: 8. This CDR3 contains 13 residues. The germline gives CDR1 MNHEY, CDR2 SMNVEV (reference sequence). CDR3 sequence: CASRPTGDSGYTF. The CDR3 region has the DNA TGTGCCAGCAGACCTACAGGGGACAGTGGCTACACCTTC.

J is TRBJ1-2 and V is TRBV7-9, with a weak D call TRBD1 (5 bases). The germline gives CDR1 SEHNR, CDR2 FQNEAQ (reference sequence). This CDR3 is built from 15 residues. V dropped 4 bases and J dropped 4 bases, with 16 bases sitting between them. CDR3 in amino acids: CASSSLTEKGYGYTF. CDR3 DNA: TGTGCCAGCAGCTCTCTGACAGAAAAGGGCTATGGCTACACCTTC.

The chain links TRBV18 to TRBJ2-2, with TRBD1 identical over 7 bases. Germline-derived CDR1 and CDR2 are KGHSH and LQKENI. CDR3 length: 15 amino acids. V dropped 5 bases and J dropped 6; count of bases not matched to a gene: 9. This CDR3 reads CASSAWDSNPGELFF. CDR3 nucleotide sequence: TGTGCCAGCTCAGCCTGGGACAGCAACCCCGGGGAGCTGTTTTTT.

V usage is TRBV9 and J usage is TRBJ1-1; D gene ambiguous. The CDR3 has 13 residues. V was shortened by 3 bases and J by 4 bases, with 10 bases between the two germline ends. Germline V gene lookup returns CDR1 SGDLS and CDR2 YYNGEE. The CDR3 reads CASSALLGTEAFF. DNA for the CDR3: TGTGCCAGCAGCGCCCTCCTTGGCACTGAAGCTTTCTTT.

This clone was found once. CDR3: CASSFKFLGAVGDDTQYF. CDR3 coding DNA: TGCGCCAGCAGCTTCAAATTTCTCGGGGCTGTTGGTGACGATACGCAGTATTTT. This sequence joins TRBV5-1 and TRBJ2-3, with D perhaps given as TRBD1 or TRBD2 (5 bases each). V was pared by 2 bases and J by 6 bases, with 25 bases between. Germline lookup yields CDR1 SGHRS and CDR2 YFSETQ. The CDR3 length is 18 residues.